This T cell receptor beta chain derives from a study of shared clonotypes between healthy human individuals. Notes on the study in general: Generally, naive subsets (rather than memory subsets) showed larger estimated richness.

The length of the CDR3 is 14 residues. The V end lost 2 bases, the J end lost 5 bases, and 12 bases lay between the germline ends. Germline V lookup: CDR1 MDHEN, CDR2 SYDVKM. Each of the donors was a healthy adult who was HIV-negative and had not had a recent acute infection or vaccination. This clone was recorded a few times. Its antigen is not identified. The protocol was immunoSEQ multiplex PCR, while the TCRdb copy is restricted to in-frame clones and leaves out a portion. The sample contains about 190,000 clones, approximately 60% of which appear only once. The material sequenced was memory CD4+ T cells sorted from blood. Subset indicated: CD45RA-negative fraction. The V call is TRBV28, the J call TRBJ1-1, with a tentative D call TRBD1 (5 bases). The sequence derives from a man aged 25 to 40 in good health. As DNA, the CDR3 is TGTGCCAGCAGTTTACGGGGGGGGAAAACTGAAGCTTTCTTT. This codes for CASSLRGGKTEAFF.